Below, 5 T cell receptor beta chains from the same sample are listed, as sequenced in a study of siplizumab effects on memory and regulatory T cells. Some clones are missing from TCRdb's copy, which holds only in-frame ones; the method was immunoSEQ multiplex PCR. The sample shows tens of thousands of clones, 94% of them seen only once. The sequenced material came from non-Treg CD4+ T cells sorted from blood. All receptors derive from a human donor in good health.

The chain combines TRBV6-5 with TRBJ1-3; a possible D gene is TRBD1 (6 bases). The V end was cut by 3 bases, the J end by 2 bases, with 11 bases between. This CDR3 spans 15 amino acids. Germline assignment: CDR1 MNHEY and CDR2 SVGAGI. As DNA, the CDR3 is TGTGCCAGCAGTTATCAGGGGATTGCTGGAAACACCATATATTTT. It specifies CASSYQGIAGNTIYF.

The rearrangement uses TRBV18 and TRBJ2-7; 11 positions match TRBD2. The CDR3 is 15 amino acids. Germline V lookup: CDR1 KGHSH, CDR2 LQKENI. The V and J ends lost 0 bases and 6 bases, in that order; junction bases with no gene match: 4. The CDR3 coding sequence is TGTGCCAGCTCACCACCGGGGCTAGCGGGGGGCGAGCAGTACTTC. This translates into CASSPPGLAGGEQYF.

The chain links TRBV19 to TRBJ2-6; perhaps D is TRBD1 or TRBD2 (5 bases each). This CDR3 contains 13 residues. V was shortened by 5 bases and J by 15 bases, with 17 bases between the two germline ends. Germline V CDR1 and CDR2: LNHDA, SQIVND (reference sequence). Here the CDR3 reads CASSFDPRGPLTF. Written as DNA, the CDR3 is TGTGCCAGTAGTTTCGACCCCCGGGGCCCCCTGACTTTC.

DNA for the CDR3: TGTGCCAGCAGCGCGGGGGGACAGGGTAAAGGAGAGCAGTACTTC. Translation: CASSAGGQGKGEQYF. The J gene is TRBJ2-7, the V gene TRBV9; TRBD1 matches at 9 bases. The germline gives CDR1 SGDLS, CDR2 YYNGEE. The CDR3 runs 15 residues. With 3 bases clipped from V and 7 bases from J, the junction kept 11 bases outside the gene matches.

The gene calls are TRBV7-8 and TRBJ1-1; D may be TRBD1 (5 bases). The CDR3 loop spans 14 amino acids. Germline CDR1 and CDR2: SGHVS and FQNEAQ. Between the trimmed V and J ends, which lost 0 bases and 8 bases, there was a span of 13 bases. In DNA form, the CDR3 reads TGTGCCAGCAGCTTAGCGAGCGGGACCGGAGAAGCTTTCTTT. Translating it yields CASSLASGTGEAFF.